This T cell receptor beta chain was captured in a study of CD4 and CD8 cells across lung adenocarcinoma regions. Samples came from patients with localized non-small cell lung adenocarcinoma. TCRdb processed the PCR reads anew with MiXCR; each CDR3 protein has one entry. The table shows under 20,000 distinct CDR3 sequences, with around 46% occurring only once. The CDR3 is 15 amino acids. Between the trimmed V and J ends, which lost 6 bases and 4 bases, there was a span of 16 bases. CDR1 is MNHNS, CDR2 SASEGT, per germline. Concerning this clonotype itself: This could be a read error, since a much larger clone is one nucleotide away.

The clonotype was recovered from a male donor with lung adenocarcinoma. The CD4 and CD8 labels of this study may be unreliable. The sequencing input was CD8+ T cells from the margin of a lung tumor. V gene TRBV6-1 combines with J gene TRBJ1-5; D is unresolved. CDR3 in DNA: TGTGCCAGCAGCGCCGGGCGGAATGGGAATCAGCCCCAGCATTTT. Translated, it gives CASSAGRNGNQPQHF.